The clone carrying this T cell receptor beta chain is a singleton in its sample. Antigen specificity is unknown. These data belong to a study of vaccination and CD4 T cells after COVID-19. Study overall: SARS-CoV-2 was confirmed by nasal swab PCR; disease was mild in fewer than ten, severe in one.

An Oncomine TCR Beta short-read assay was used to sequence the DNA from cultured CD4+ T cells. From CD4+ T cells that had been cultured, genomic DNA was extracted. TCRdb reanalysed the PCR reads using MiXCR and keeps one entry per CDR3 protein. Here the sample spans 20,000 to 25,000 distinct CDR3 sequences, about 46% being singletons. Between the trimmed V and J ends, which lost 10 bases and 2 bases, there was a span of 18 bases. The CDR3 consists of 16 residues. Germline V CDR1 and CDR2: MNHNS, SASEGT. The time point denotes: late sampling 161 to 241 days after vaccination in a few convalescent patients. Sample treatment: approximately nine-day PBMC culture with coronavirus spike peptide pools or control peptides (ViraFEST assay). ViraFEST expanded antigen-specific T cells with peptide pools, then sequenced TCRs. Both day 3 and day 7 involved replacing half of the medium with fresh IL-2 medium.

This specimen consisted of CD4+ T cells from blood, cultured in vitro, obtained about 7 months after SARS-CoV-2 vaccination. The V call is TRBV6-1, the J call TRBJ2-6, with D possibly being TRBD1 (6 bases). The receptor was derived from a human donor who had recovered from COVID-19. CDR3 in amino acids: CATNLQGITGANVLTF. DNA of the CDR3: TGTGCCACCAACTTACAGGGAATAACTGGGGCCAACGTCCTGACTTTC.